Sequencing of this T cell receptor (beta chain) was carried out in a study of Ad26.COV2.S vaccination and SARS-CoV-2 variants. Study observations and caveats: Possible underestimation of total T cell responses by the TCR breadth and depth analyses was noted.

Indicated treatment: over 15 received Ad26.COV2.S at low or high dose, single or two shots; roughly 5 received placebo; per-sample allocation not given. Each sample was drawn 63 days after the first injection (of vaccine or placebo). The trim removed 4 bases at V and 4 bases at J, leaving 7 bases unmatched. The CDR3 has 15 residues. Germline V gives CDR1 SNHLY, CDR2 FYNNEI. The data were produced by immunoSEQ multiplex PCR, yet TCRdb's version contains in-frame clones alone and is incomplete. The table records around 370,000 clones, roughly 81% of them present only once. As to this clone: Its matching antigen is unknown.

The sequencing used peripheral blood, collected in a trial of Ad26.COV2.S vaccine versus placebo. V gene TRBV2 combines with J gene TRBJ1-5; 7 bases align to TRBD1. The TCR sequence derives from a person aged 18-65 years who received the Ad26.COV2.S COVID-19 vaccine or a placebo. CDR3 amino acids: CASSGRDRLNQPQHF. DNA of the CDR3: TGTGCCAGCAGTGGACGGGACAGATTGAATCAGCCCCAGCATTTT.